This entry lists 17 T cell receptor beta chains sequenced from one sample in a study of T-cell reconstitution after alpha-beta-depleted transplantation in children. The authors prepared the TCRbeta library with unique molecular identifiers. A single record per CDR3 protein comes from TCRdb applying MiXCR to the PCR reads. The data show approximately 430,000 distinct CDR3 sequences, about 17% seen once. The specimen was PBMCs, mostly from graft donor cells, collected 360 days after TCRalphabeta/CD19-depleted stem cell transplant. These receptors originate from a boy under two years old who had a stem cell transplant for Wiskott-Aldrich syndrome, so the T cells may come from the graft donor.

This chain uses TRBV5-5 with TRBJ1-4; no reliable D call. This CDR3 region has 14 residues. V dropped 0 bases and J dropped 6 bases, with 9 bases sitting between them. Germline V gives CDR1 SGHKS, CDR2 YYEKEE (reference sequence). The CDR3 bases are TGTGCCAGCAGCTTGGAGGCAGTTTATGAAAAACTGTTTTTT. Its protein is CASSLEAVYEKLFF.

The chain uses TRBV12-3 or TRBV12-4 and TRBJ2-7; 7 bases agree with TRBD1. V was clipped by 7 bases and J by 2 bases; unmatched bases: 8. The CDR3 covers 14 residues. CDR3 bases: TGTGCCAGCACCTCCGACAGGGACCCCTACGAGCAGTACTTC. Translation: CASTSDRDPYEQYF.

In its sample, this clonotype was seen a few times. V is TRBV20-1 and J is TRBJ2-1; D gene uncertain. Per the germline V gene, CDR1 is DFQATT and CDR2 is SNEGSKA (reference sequence). The CDR3 loop spans 15 amino acids. Trimming removed 1 base at V and 4 bases at J, with 14 bases between. The CDR3 loop reads CSARGRWVGYNEQFF. CDR3 coding DNA: TGCAGTGCTAGAGGGCGTTGGGTAGGGTACAATGAGCAGTTCTTC.

The genes are TRBV20-1 and TRBJ1-1; D unresolved. The ends were cut back, 3 bases at V and 4 bases at J, with 6 bases in the middle. CDR3 length equals 11 residues. Germline CDR1 and CDR2: DFQATT and SNEGSKA (reference sequence). CDR3 sequence (DNA): TGCAGTGCTAGTCGCGGCACTGAAGCTTTCTTT. Amino acid sequence: CSASRGTEAFF.

The sample holds many counts of this clonotype. This sequence joins TRBV27 and TRBJ2-1; 12 bases map to TRBD2. The CDR3 length is 16 residues. Germline loops: CDR1 MNHEY, CDR2 SMNVEV (reference sequence). Trimming took 3 bases from V and 5 from J; bases not matched to a gene: 5. CDR3 DNA sequence: TGTGCCAGCAGTTTGAGACTAGCGGGAGCCAACAATGAGCAGTTCTTC. Translating it yields CASSLRLAGANNEQFF.

The CDR3 here is CASSGFRGETQYF. The CDR3 nucleotides are TGTGCCAGCAGTGGGTTCCGGGGGGAGACCCAGTACTTC. The V gene is TRBV2, the J gene TRBJ2-5, with D perhaps TRBD2 (6 bases). Germline CDR1 reads SNHLY; CDR2 reads FYNNEI. The V end lost 4 bases, the J end lost 5 bases, and 11 bases lay between the germline ends. The CDR3 is 13 amino acids.

The chain uses TRBV6-1 and TRBJ2-7, with 9 positions matching TRBD1. The ends lost 6 bases at V and 0 bases at J; junction bases unmatched: 9. The germline gives CDR1 MNHNS, CDR2 SASEGT. The CDR3 has 16 amino acids. The DNA of the CDR3 is TGTGCCAGCAGGTCGGACAGGGGCGAGAGCTCCTACGAGCAGTACTTC. It translates to CASRSDRGESSYEQYF.

A few counts support this clonotype. V is TRBV2 and J is TRBJ2-7; 8 nucleotides align to TRBD1. V lost 1 base, J lost 2 bases, and 4 bases stayed unmatched. In germline, CDR1 is SNHLY, CDR2 FYNNEI. The CDR3 contains 15 residues. CDR3 coding DNA: TGTGCCAGCAGTGAAGGACAGGGGAGACCCTACGAGCAGTACTTC. It codes for CASSEGQGRPYEQYF.

This clonotype was seen a handful of times. The chain links TRBV20-1 to TRBJ2-5, with 7 bases fitting TRBD1. The CDR3 runs 15 residues. The trim removed 0 bases at V and 5 bases at J, leaving 9 bases unmatched. Germline V gene sequence: CDR1 DFQATT, CDR2 SNEGSKA (reference sequence). DNA for the CDR3: TGCAGTGCTAGAGATGCTCACAGGGGAGATGAGACCCAGTACTTC. Encoded protein: CSARDAHRGDETQYF.

This clonotype came up a few times. The rearrangement uses TRBV20-1 and TRBJ2-1; D is undetermined. Looked up from germline, CDR1 is DFQATT and CDR2 is SNEGSKA (reference sequence). This CDR3 has 15 amino acids. The germline V and J ends were trimmed by 0 bases and 3 bases, with 12 bases remaining between them. In nucleotides, the CDR3 is TGCAGTGCTAGAGACGGAAGATCTTACTACAATGAGCAGTTCTTC. This sequence encodes CSARDGRSYYNEQFF.

The chain has TRBV20-1 and TRBJ1-5; TRBD1 might be the D (5 bases). CDR3 length equals 14 residues. Germline values: CDR1 DFQATT, CDR2 SNEGSKA (reference sequence). V lost 1 base and J lost 6, with 13 bases in between. Here the CDR3 reads CSARGLGLPQPQHF. CDR3 coding DNA: TGCAGTGCTAGAGGCCTGGGGCTTCCTCAGCCCCAGCATTTT.

Ten or more counts support this clonotype. This chain uses TRBV6-5 with TRBJ2-5; D is perhaps TRBD1 (5 bases). Germline V gene lookup returns CDR1 MNHEY and CDR2 SVGAGI. V was trimmed by 2 bases and J by 3 bases, leaving 13 bases between them. The CDR3 is made up of 15 amino acids. DNA for the CDR3: TGTGCCAGCAGTTACGGCCAGGGTATGAAAGAGACCCAGTACTTC. It is translated as CASSYGQGMKETQYF.

There are a few counts of this clonotype. V gene TRBV5-1 combines with J gene TRBJ2-5, with 8 bases lining up with TRBD2. CDR1 and CDR2 (germline): SGHRS, YFSETQ. J gave up 5 bases and V 1 base, and 13 bases lay outside the gene matches. The CDR3 length is 17 residues. CDR3 in DNA: TGCGCCAGCAGCTTGCGCATAATCGGACTAGCCAGCGAGACCCAGTACTTC. This encodes CASSLRIIGLASETQYF.

This clonotype was counted many times. V and J are TRBV29-1 and TRBJ2-3, with D maybe TRBD1 (5 bases). Germline V gives CDR1 SQVTM, CDR2 ANQGSEA. Trimming left V 0 bases short and J 4 bases short, with 17 bases between. CDR3 length: 16 residues. DNA for the CDR3: TGCAGCGTTGAAGAACCAGGGATCCCGTCCCCAGATACGCAGTATTTT. Its translation is CSVEEPGIPSPDTQYF.

The chain couples TRBV3-1 to TRBJ2-1; D is perhaps TRBD2 (6 bases). Deletions cut 6 bases from V and 5 bases from J, with 29 bases between. In germline, CDR1 is LGHDT, CDR2 YNNKEL (reference sequence). The CDR3 totals 19 residues. DNA of the CDR3: TGTGCCAGCAGTTTCCCATACCTCCTCTCTAGCGCTCCTGACAATGAGCAGTTCTTC. Protein sequence: CASSFPYLLSSAPDNEQFF.

This clonotype was seen a handful of times. The chain has TRBV28 and TRBJ2-3, with 8 positions matching TRBD1. The germline V gene encodes CDR1 MDHEN and CDR2 SYDVKM. Trimming took 10 bases from V and 0 from J; bases not matched to a gene: 9. The CDR3 length is 15 residues. The CDR3 region has the DNA TGTGCCATCAATGACAGGGGACCTAGCACAGATACGCAGTATTTT. Translated, it gives CAINDRGPSTDTQYF. Using reference TRBV28 and TRBJ2-3 for the parts outside the CDR3, the full variable domain is DVKVTQSSRYLVKRTGEKVFLECVQDMDHENMFWYRQDPGLGLRLIYFSYDVKMKEKGDIPEGYSVSREKKERFSLILESASTNQTSMYLCAINDRGPSTDTQYFGPGTRLTVL.

This clonotype was counted many times. The CDR3 coding sequence is TGTGCCACCAGCAGAGATGGGGCTAGTATCTACAATGAGCAGTTCTTC. Protein: CATSRDGASIYNEQFF. The V gene is TRBV15, the J gene TRBJ2-1; perhaps TRBD1 as D (5 bases). The V end lost 0 bases, the J end lost 3 bases, and 12 bases lay between the germline ends. Germline-derived CDR1 and CDR2 are LNHNV and YYDKDF (reference sequence). The CDR3 consists of 16 residues. The variable domain in full, completed from reference TRBV15 and TRBJ2-1, reads DAMVIQNPRYQVTQFGKPVTLSCSQTLNHNVMYWYQQKSSQAPKLLFHYYDKDFNNEADTPDNFQSRRPNTSFCFLDIRSPGLGDTAMYLCATSRDGASIYNEQFFGPGTRLTVL.